This TCR beta chain is drawn from a study of shared clonotypes between healthy human individuals. Using immunoSEQ multiplex PCR, the repertoire was profiled, and TCRdb retains in-frame clones only, with some absent. The table records more than 2,000,000 clones, 85% to 95% of them present only once. Germline V gene sequence: CDR1 SNHLY, CDR2 FYNNEI. After removal of 5 bases from V and 1 base from J, the junction contained 4 bases not matched to a gene. The CDR3 covers 14 residues. Concerning this clone: The antigen is unknown.

It was into CD45RA+ naive and CD45RA-negative memory subsets that the CD4+ cells were split. Findings of the study overall: Limitation of the genetic and exposure-history diversity represented came from the few donors.

The TCR comes from a young man in good health. The J gene is TRBJ2-5, the V gene TRBV2, with TRBD1 identical over 7 bases. Sequenced material: naive CD4+ T cells sorted from blood. This sample's subset: CD45RA+ positively selected. The CDR3: CASSNDRVQETQYF. CDR3 nucleotide sequence: TGTGCCAGCAGTAACGACAGGGTCCAAGAGACCCAGTACTTC. The complete variable domain, with remaining parts taken from reference TRBV2 and TRBJ2-5, reads EPEVTQTPSHQVTQMGQEVILRCVPISNHLYFYWYRQILGQKVEFLVSFYNNEISEKSEIFDDQFSVERPDGSNFTLKIRSTKLEDSAMYFCASSNDRVQETQYFGPGTRLLVL.